One and the same sample provided the 29 T cell receptor beta chains below, sequenced in a study of shared clonotypes between healthy human individuals. Clones were read by immunoSEQ multiplex PCR, and TCRdb kept only the in-frame ones, dropping some. The table includes hundreds of thousands of clones, just over 75% detected once. The sequenced sample consisted of PBMCs. The receptors here all came from a middle-aged woman in good health. Some clones in this sample may be carry-over from other donors' samples.

This rearrangement joins TRBV5-1 to TRBJ2-1, with 9 bases lining up with TRBD1. V shed 5 bases, J shed 0 bases, and the junction held 6 bases outside the gene matches. This CDR3 spans 16 amino acids. Germline CDR1 SGHRS, CDR2 YFSETQ. The CDR3 DNA reads TGCGCCAGCAGATCCGACAGGGGGTTCTCCTACAATGAGCAGTTCTTC. Its translation: CASRSDRGFSYNEQFF.

The chain employs TRBV19 and TRBJ2-3; D may be TRBD1 (5 bases). The CDR3 is made up of 14 amino acids. Trimming took off 5 bases at V and 2 bases at J, with 11 bases between the two ends. Germline CDR1 and CDR2: LNHDA and SQIVND (reference sequence). CDR3 amino acids: CASSDRGDTDTQYF. In DNA form, the CDR3 reads TGTGCCAGTAGTGACAGAGGCGACACAGATACGCAGTATTTT.

The chain couples TRBV6-5 to TRBJ1-1, with D hard to call. There are 14 residues in the CDR3. CDR1 and CDR2 (germline): MNHEY, SVGAGI. With 6 bases removed from V and 3 bases from J, the gap between germline ends came to 14 bases. The CDR3 nucleotides are TGTGCCAGCAGACCATCCCGGGCTCACACTGAAGCTTTCTTT. This translates into CASRPSRAHTEAFF.

The DNA of the CDR3 is TGTGCCAGCAGCGAAGGACTAGCGGGAGCACATTACAATGAGCAGTTCTTC. Translating it yields CASSEGLAGAHYNEQFF. The chain carries TRBV11-2 and TRBJ2-1, with 13 bases matching TRBD2. Trimming took 5 bases from V and 4 from J; bases not matched to a gene: 8. Germline V gene sequence: CDR1 SGHAT, CDR2 FQNNGV. The length of the CDR3 is 17 residues.

V is TRBV6-5 and J is TRBJ1-1; D is perhaps TRBD1 (5 bases). The CDR3 sequence is 13 residues long. V lost 7 bases, J lost 0 bases, and 9 bases lay in between. Looked up from germline, CDR1 is MNHEY and CDR2 is SVGAGI. The CDR3 is CASNRILNTEAFF. CDR3 coding DNA: TGTGCCAGCAACAGGATATTGAACACTGAAGCTTTCTTT.

This rearrangement joins TRBV5-6 to TRBJ2-3, with 7 positions matching TRBD1. This CDR3 has 16 amino acids. From germline, CDR1 is SGHDT and CDR2 YYEEEE. V dropped 5 bases and J dropped 2; count of bases not matched to a gene: 11. The CDR3 region is CASSTTGPLLTDTQYF. In DNA, the CDR3 is TGTGCCAGCAGTACGACAGGGCCTCTCCTCACAGATACGCAGTATTTT.

The chain combines TRBV29-1 with TRBJ1-1; D unresolved. Germline V gene lookup returns CDR1 SQVTM and CDR2 ANQGSEA. The CDR3 spans 14 residues. V lost 3 bases and J lost 0, with 11 bases in between. In nucleotides, the CDR3 is TGCAGCGTTGAGAGAGGGAGCGTGAACACTGAAGCTTTCTTT. Protein product: CSVERGSVNTEAFF. Full variable domain (missing parts from reference TRBV29-1 and TRBJ1-1): SAVISQKPSRDICQRGTSLTIQCQVDSQVTMMFWYRQQPGQSLTLIATANQGSEATYESGFVIDKFPISRPNLTFSTLTVSNMSPEDSSIYLCSVERGSVNTEAFFGQGTRLTVV.

The chain employs TRBV28 and TRBJ2-1, with a weak D call TRBD2 (5 bases). The CDR3 consists of 16 residues. V shed 5 bases and J shed 1 base, with 15 bases lying between them. CDR1 and CDR2 from the germline V gene are MDHEN and SYDVKM. The CDR3 DNA follows: TGTGCCAGCAGTCCCCAATCAGCGGAGTCCTACAATGAGCAGTTCTTC. Encoded protein: CASSPQSAESYNEQFF.

Notes on this clone: Possible read error: a much larger clone is one base away. The V gene is TRBV29-1, the J gene TRBJ2-3; a weak D match, TRBD2 (5 bases). CDR1 and CDR2 from the germline V gene are SQVTM and ANQGSEA. The CDR3 is made up of 13 amino acids. Trimming stripped 7 bases from V and 2 bases from J, with 13 bases between. The CDR3 loop is CSARGRITDTQYF. The DNA for the CDR3 is TGCAGCGCCCGGGGTCGGATCACAGATACGCAGTATTTT.

This chain connects TRBV6-1 to TRBJ2-3; D might be TRBD1 (5 bases). Trimming shortened V by 8 bases and J by 1 base, and 13 bases separated the two germline ends. The germline CDR1 and CDR2 sequences are MNHNS and SASEGT. The CDR3 spans 14 residues. CDR3: CASARQRGTDTQYF. The CDR3, as DNA: TGTGCCAGCGCCAGACAGCGCGGCACAGATACGCAGTATTTT.

This chain connects TRBV6-5 to TRBJ2-3; tentatively, D is TRBD1 or TRBD2 (5 bases each). Trimming took off 0 bases at V and 5 bases at J, with 15 bases between the two ends. This CDR3 is built from 16 residues. Germline CDR1 MNHEY, CDR2 SVGAGI. DNA of the CDR3: TGTGCCAGCAGTTACTCCAGGGAGCACCCCGGAGATACGCAGTATTTT. As protein: CASSYSREHPGDTQYF.

J is TRBJ2-2 and V is TRBV5-6; no clear D gene. This CDR3 has 15 residues. CDR1 SGHDT and CDR2 YYEEEE come from the germline V gene. Trimming took 0 bases from V and 6 from J, leaving 12 bases between them. Here the CDR3 reads CASSLGLLSAGELFF. DNA of the CDR3: TGTGCCAGCAGCTTGGGGCTCCTGTCTGCCGGGGAGCTGTTTTTT.

The chain uses TRBV5-4 and TRBJ2-3, with 12 positions matching TRBD2. V trimming: 2 bases; J trimming: 2 bases; junction bases outside the gene matches: 6. Germline V gene sequence: CDR1 SGHNT, CDR2 YYREEE (reference sequence). The CDR3 loop spans 17 amino acids. CDR3 coding DNA: TGTGCCAGCAGCTTAGGACTAGCGGGATCTCTCACAGATACGCAGTATTTT. Amino acids: CASSLGLAGSLTDTQYF.

The chain is built from TRBV7-2 and TRBJ1-2, with D uncertain. V lost 1 base to trimming and J lost 4 bases, with 10 bases between them. Germline-derived CDR1 and CDR2 are SGHTA and FQGNSA. The CDR3 extends over 14 amino acids. CDR3: CASSLDPLGYGYTF. In DNA, the CDR3 is TGTGCCAGCAGCTTAGACCCCCTCGGCTATGGCTACACCTTC.

With respect to this clone: Other DNA sequences in this specimen translate into the identical CDR3. This chain links TRBV19 with TRBJ1-5; D is unclear. CDR3 length: 13 amino acids. Germline V gene data show CDR1 as LNHDA and CDR2 as SQIVND (reference sequence). Trimming stripped 3 bases from V and 1 base from J, with 4 bases between. CDR3 sequence reads: CASSMDSNQPQHF. CDR3 bases: TGTGCCAGTAGTATGGACAGCAATCAGCCCCAGCATTTT.

The gene calls are TRBV19 and TRBJ1-1, with D unclear. Germline CDR1 is LNHDA and CDR2 is SQIVND (reference sequence). V was cut by 3 bases and J by 0 bases, with 8 bases left in between. This CDR3 is 14 amino acids long. The CDR3 nucleotides read TGTGCCAGTAGTATCCTCGACCTGAACACTGAAGCTTTCTTT. Protein: CASSILDLNTEAFF.

The chain has TRBV27 and TRBJ2-3; D is ambiguous. The germline V gene encodes CDR1 MNHEY and CDR2 SMNVEV (reference sequence). V gave up 2 bases and J gave up 2 bases, with 5 bases separating them. This CDR3 comprises 13 residues. CDR3 coding DNA: TGTGCCAGCAGTTTAAGGCCCACAGATACGCAGTATTTT. Translating gives CASSLRPTDTQYF.

This clone came up many times. The V call is TRBV7-9, the J call TRBJ1-4; perhaps TRBD1 as D (5 bases). With 1 base removed from V and 0 bases from J, the gap between germline ends came to 18 bases. CDR3 length: 19 residues. Germline loops: CDR1 SEHNR, CDR2 FQNEAQ (reference sequence). The CDR3 is CASSLEGIRRDSTNEKLFF. As DNA, the CDR3 is TGTGCCAGCAGCTTAGAGGGGATCAGGCGAGACTCAACTAATGAAAAACTGTTTTTT.

As regards this clone: Additional DNA sequences in this sample encode the identical CDR3. V is TRBV5-1 and J is TRBJ2-5; D gene ambiguous. Germline V gives CDR1 SGHRS, CDR2 YFSETQ. This CDR3 has 11 residues. V shed 4 bases and J shed 4 bases, with 5 bases lying between them. The CDR3: CASSPGETQYF. CDR3 bases: TGCGCCAGCAGCCCAGGAGAGACCCAGTACTTC.

The CDR3 DNA sequence: TGTGCCAGCAGTTTAATGGACAGCGGGTACGAGCAGTACTTC. Translation gives CASSLMDSGYEQYF. This chain links TRBV28 with TRBJ2-7; either TRBD1 or TRBD2 may fit D (6 bases each). V lost 2 bases, J lost 4 bases, and 12 bases lay in between. The CDR3 totals 14 residues. From germline, CDR1 is MDHEN and CDR2 SYDVKM. Complete variable domain (other parts from reference TRBV28 and TRBJ2-7): DVKVTQSSRYLVKRTGEKVFLECVQDMDHENMFWYRQDPGLGLRLIYFSYDVKMKEKGDIPEGYSVSREKKERFSLILESASTNQTSMYLCASSLMDSGYEQYFGPGTRLTVT.

V and J are TRBV19 and TRBJ2-7; TRBD1 agrees at 10 bases. With 5 bases clipped from V and 4 bases from J, the junction kept 5 bases outside the gene matches. CDR3 length equals 14 residues. Germline CDR1 reads LNHDA; CDR2 reads SQIVND (reference sequence). CDR3 region: CASSPGQGGYEQYF. CDR3 in DNA: TGTGCCAGTAGTCCAGGACAGGGGGGATACGAGCAGTACTTC. Filled out from reference TRBV19 and TRBJ2-7, the complete variable domain reads DGGITQSPKYLFRKEGQNVTLSCEQNLNHDAMYWYRQDPGQGLRLIYYSQIVNDFQKGDIAEGYSVSREKKESFPLTVTSAQKNPTAFYLCASSPGQGGYEQYFGPGTRLTVT.

The V gene is TRBV30, the J gene TRBJ2-7; D is possibly TRBD1 (6 bases). Trimming removed 0 bases from V and 4 bases from J, with 13 bases in between. The CDR3 extends over 14 amino acids. Germline CDR1 reads GTSNPN; CDR2 reads SVGIG (reference sequence). CDR3 residues: CAWSVTGRRYEQYF. The DNA of the CDR3 is TGTGCCTGGAGTGTAACAGGGCGACGGTACGAGCAGTACTTC.

The chain links TRBV28 to TRBJ1-4, with D perhaps TRBD1 (6 bases). CDR1 is MDHEN and CDR2 is SYDVKM in the germline V gene. The V and J ends lost 6 bases and 7 bases respectively, with 15 bases between them. The CDR3 totals 14 residues. The CDR3 spells CASRGGRRGEKLFF. CDR3 bases: TGTGCCAGCAGGGGGGGGCGCCGGGGTGAAAAACTGTTTTTT.

For the CDR3, the DNA is TGTGCCTTTACCTTCTCTGGAAACACCATATATTTT. It is translated as CAFTFSGNTIYF. V usage is TRBV30 and J usage is TRBJ1-3; no firm D call. Trimming stripped 7 bases from V and 0 bases from J, with 7 bases between. The length of the CDR3 is 12 residues. CDR1 is GTSNPN and CDR2 is SVGIG in the germline V gene (reference sequence).

The chain joins TRBV6-5 to TRBJ1-2; 8 bases agree with TRBD1. The CDR3 is made up of 15 amino acids. V gave up 5 bases and J gave up 6 bases; unmatched junction bases: 11. Germline lookup yields CDR1 MNHEY and CDR2 SVGAGI. CDR3 sequence: CASSARTGWVNGYTF. The CDR3 nucleotides are TGTGCCAGCAGTGCCCGGACAGGGTGGGTGAATGGCTACACCTTC.

The chain joins TRBV27 to TRBJ2-3; no definite D call. The CDR3 is 15 residues long. Trimming pared 5 bases from V and 1 base from J, leaving 13 bases between. Germline V gives CDR1 MNHEY, CDR2 SMNVEV (reference sequence). The CDR3, as DNA: TGTGCCAGCAGTCCCCCCGGCACCCGCACAGATACGCAGTATTTT. It codes for CASSPPGTRTDTQYF.

The chain combines TRBV7-3 with TRBJ2-1; D gene ambiguous. The CDR3 spans 14 residues. Deletions cut 1 base from V and 5 bases from J, with 9 bases between. Germline V CDR1 and CDR2: SGHTA, FQGTGA. The CDR3 bases are TGTGCCAGCAGCTTAAGCGGTATTAACAATGAGCAGTTCTTC. As protein: CASSLSGINNEQFF.

The chain employs TRBV5-4 and TRBJ2-7; D is unclear. From germline, CDR1 is SGHNT and CDR2 YYREEE (reference sequence). This CDR3 spans 14 amino acids. V was trimmed by 4 bases and J by 1 base, leaving 12 bases between them. The CDR3 DNA reads as TGTGCCAGCAGCACCTTCGTAGGGTCCTACGAGCAGTACTTC. It translates to CASSTFVGSYEQYF.

The rearrangement joins TRBV19 to TRBJ2-5, with TRBD1 matching 8 bases. The CDR3 is 13 residues long. Trimming took 5 bases from V and 5 from J; bases not matched to a gene: 4. Per germline, CDR1 LNHDA and CDR2 SQIVND (reference sequence). For the CDR3, the DNA is TGTGCCAGTAGTTCAGGGGGCCTGGAGACCCAGTACTTC. It yields the protein CASSSGGLETQYF. Using reference TRBV19 and TRBJ2-5 for the parts outside the CDR3, the full variable domain is DGGITQSPKYLFRKEGQNVTLSCEQNLNHDAMYWYRQDPGQGLRLIYYSQIVNDFQKGDIAEGYSVSREKKESFPLTVTSAQKNPTAFYLCASSSGGLETQYFGPGTRLLVL.